The clone carrying this TCR beta chain was seen a few times. Antigen unknown. V shed 5 bases and J 5 bases; nucleotides not matched to a gene: 5. CDR1 and CDR2 from the germline V gene are LNHNV and YYDKDF (reference sequence). CDR3 length: 13 residues. Before the COVID-19 pandemic, during about 2011-2019, CD4+ T cells were taken from unexposed donors. CD4+ T cells were isolated from the cells after about nine days of culture. Testing used SARS-CoV-2 S/N and four cold-coronavirus spikes on unexposed-donor CD4+ T cells, cells permitting. Profiling relied on immunoSEQ multiplex PCR, and the TCRdb table lists in-frame clones only, not all of them. Of 20,000 or so clones in the sample, 65% to 80% are singletons; the top ten hold around 17%. This sample was taken from a study of CD4 T cells in relation to SARS-CoV-2 and coronaviruses. Study as a whole: TCR beta CDR3s were sequenced after roughly 10-day antigen culture of PBMCs. The study, taken as a whole, reports: Pre-pandemic and post-infection samples never came from the same donor. Compared with monoreactive clones, crossreactive clones showed significantly weaker SARS-CoV-2 expansion.

The receptor's source is a human donor in good health. The V gene is TRBV15, the J gene TRBJ1-1; 7 bases are a match to TRBD1. The specimen was CD4+ T cells from PBMCs, cultured in vitro. CDR3 in amino acids: CATSGRGKTEAFF. CDR3 bases: TGTGCCACCAGCGGCAGGGGGAAAACTGAAGCTTTCTTT.